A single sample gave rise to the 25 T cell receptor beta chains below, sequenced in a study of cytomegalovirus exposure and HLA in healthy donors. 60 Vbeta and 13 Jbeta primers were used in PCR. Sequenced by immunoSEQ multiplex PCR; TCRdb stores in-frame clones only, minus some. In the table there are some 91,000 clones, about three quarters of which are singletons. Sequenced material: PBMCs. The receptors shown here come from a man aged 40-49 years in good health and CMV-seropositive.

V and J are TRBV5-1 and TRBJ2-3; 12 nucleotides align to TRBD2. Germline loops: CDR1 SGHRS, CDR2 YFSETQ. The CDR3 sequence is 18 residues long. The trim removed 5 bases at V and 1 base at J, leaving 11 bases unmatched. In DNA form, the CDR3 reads TGCGCCAGCAGTCCCGGGACTAGCGGGTATGCAGGCACAGATACGCAGTATTTT. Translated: CASSPGTSGYAGTDTQYF. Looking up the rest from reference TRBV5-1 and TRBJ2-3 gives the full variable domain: KAGVTQTPRYLIKTRGQQVTLSCSPISGHRSVSWYQQTPGQGLQFLFEYFSETQRNKGNFPGRFSGRQFSNSRSEMNVSTLELGDSALYLCASSPGTSGYAGTDTQYFGPGTRLTVL.

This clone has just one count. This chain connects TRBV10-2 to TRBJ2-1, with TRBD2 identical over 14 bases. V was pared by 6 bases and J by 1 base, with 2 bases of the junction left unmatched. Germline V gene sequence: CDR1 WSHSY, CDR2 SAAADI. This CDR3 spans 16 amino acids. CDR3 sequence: CASRTSGGGSYNEQFF. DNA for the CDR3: TGCGCCAGCAGGACTAGCGGGGGGGGATCCTACAATGAGCAGTTCTTC.

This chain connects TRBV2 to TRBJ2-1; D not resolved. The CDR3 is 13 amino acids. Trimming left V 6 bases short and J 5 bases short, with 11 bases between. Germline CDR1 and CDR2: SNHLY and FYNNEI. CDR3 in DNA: TGTGCCAGCAGGACCGACTGGAACAATGAGCAGTTCTTC. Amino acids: CASRTDWNNEQFF.

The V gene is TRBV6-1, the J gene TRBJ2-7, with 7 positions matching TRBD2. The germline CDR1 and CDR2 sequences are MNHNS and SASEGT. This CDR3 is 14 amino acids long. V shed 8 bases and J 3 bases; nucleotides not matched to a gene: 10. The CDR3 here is CASGGGKELYEQYF. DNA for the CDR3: TGTGCCAGCGGGGGGGGTAAGGAGCTCTACGAGCAGTACTTC.

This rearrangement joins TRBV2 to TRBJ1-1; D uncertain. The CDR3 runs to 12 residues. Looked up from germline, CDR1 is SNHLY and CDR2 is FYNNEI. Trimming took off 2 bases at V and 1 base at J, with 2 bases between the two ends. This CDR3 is CASSERNTEAFF. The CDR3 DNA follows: TGTGCCAGCAGTGAACGGAACACTGAAGCTTTCTTT.

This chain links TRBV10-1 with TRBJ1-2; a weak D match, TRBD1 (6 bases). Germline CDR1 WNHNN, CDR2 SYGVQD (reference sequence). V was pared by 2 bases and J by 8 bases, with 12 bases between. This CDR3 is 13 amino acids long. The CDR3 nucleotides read TGCGCCAGCAGTGAGAACAGGGCCAGCGGCTACACCTTC. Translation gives CASSENRASGYTF.

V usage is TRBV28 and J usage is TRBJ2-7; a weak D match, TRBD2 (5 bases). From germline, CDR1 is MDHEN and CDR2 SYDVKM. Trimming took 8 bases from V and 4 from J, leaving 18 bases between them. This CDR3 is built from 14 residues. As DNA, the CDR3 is TGTGCCAGCCCCAAGGGCGGGTTGGATTACGAGCAGTACTTC. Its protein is CASPKGGLDYEQYF.

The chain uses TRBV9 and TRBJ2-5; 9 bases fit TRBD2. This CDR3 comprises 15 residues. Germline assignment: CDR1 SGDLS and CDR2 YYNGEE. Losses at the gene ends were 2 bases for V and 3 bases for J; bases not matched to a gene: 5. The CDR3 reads CASSVGRGGEETQYF. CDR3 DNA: TGTGCCAGCAGCGTCGGGCGGGGGGGCGAAGAGACCCAGTACTTC.

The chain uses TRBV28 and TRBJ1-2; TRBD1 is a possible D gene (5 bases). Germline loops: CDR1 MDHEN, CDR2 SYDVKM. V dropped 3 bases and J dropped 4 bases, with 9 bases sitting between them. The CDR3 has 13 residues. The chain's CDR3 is CASSFQGPYGYTF. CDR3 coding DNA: TGTGCCAGCAGTTTCCAGGGTCCCTATGGCTACACCTTC.

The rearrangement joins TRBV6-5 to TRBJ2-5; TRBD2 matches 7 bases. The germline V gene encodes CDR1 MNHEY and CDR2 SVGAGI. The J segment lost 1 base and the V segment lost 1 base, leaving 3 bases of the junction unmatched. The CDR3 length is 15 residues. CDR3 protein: CASSYWGGSQETQYF. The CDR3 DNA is TGTGCCAGCAGTTACTGGGGCGGGAGCCAAGAGACCCAGTACTTC.

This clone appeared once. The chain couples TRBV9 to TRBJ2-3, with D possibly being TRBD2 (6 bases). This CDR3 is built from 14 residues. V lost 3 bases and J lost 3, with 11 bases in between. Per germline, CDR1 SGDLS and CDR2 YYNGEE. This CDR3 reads CASSDWGRTDTQYF. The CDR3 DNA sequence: TGTGCCAGCAGCGATTGGGGGAGGACAGATACGCAGTATTTT.

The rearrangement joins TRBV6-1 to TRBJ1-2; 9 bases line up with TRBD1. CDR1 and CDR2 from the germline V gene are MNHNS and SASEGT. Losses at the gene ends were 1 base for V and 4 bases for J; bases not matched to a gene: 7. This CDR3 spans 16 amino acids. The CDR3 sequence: CASSEGTGGVGYGYTF. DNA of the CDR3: TGTGCCAGCAGTGAAGGAACAGGGGGCGTAGGCTATGGCTACACCTTC.

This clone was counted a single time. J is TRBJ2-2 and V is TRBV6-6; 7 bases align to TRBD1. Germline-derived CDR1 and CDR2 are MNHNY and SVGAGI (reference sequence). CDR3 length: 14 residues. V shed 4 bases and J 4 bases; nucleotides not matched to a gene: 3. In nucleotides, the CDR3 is TGTGCCAGCAGTTCGGGACAGAGCACCGGGGAGCTGTTTTTT. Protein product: CASSSGQSTGELFF.

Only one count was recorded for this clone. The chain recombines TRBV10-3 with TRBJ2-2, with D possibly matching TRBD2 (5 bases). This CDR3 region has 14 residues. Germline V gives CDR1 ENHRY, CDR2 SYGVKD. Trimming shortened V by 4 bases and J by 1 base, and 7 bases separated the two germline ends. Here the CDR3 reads CAISAAGNTGELFF. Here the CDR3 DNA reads TGTGCCATCAGTGCCGCGGGGAACACCGGGGAGCTGTTTTTT.

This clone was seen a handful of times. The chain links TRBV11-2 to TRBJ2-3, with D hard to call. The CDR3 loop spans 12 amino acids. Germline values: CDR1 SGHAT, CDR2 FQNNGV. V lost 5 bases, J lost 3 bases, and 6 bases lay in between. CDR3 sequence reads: CASSRWTDTQYF. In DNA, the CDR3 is TGTGCCAGCAGCCGGTGGACAGATACGCAGTATTTT.

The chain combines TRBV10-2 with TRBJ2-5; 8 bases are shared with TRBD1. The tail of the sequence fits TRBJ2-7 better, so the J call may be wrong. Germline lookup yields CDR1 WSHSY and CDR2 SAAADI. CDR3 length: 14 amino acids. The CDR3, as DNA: TGCGCCAGCAGGGAGCACAGGGGGAACTACGAGCAGTACTTC. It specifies CASREHRGNYEQYF.

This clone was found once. The DNA for the CDR3 is TGCGCCAGCAGCTTGGTCCTGAACACCGGGGAGCTGTTTTTT. Translation gives CASSLVLNTGELFF. The rearrangement joins TRBV5-1 to TRBJ2-2; no firm D call. Trimming removed 0 bases at V and 1 base at J, with 4 bases between. Germline V gives CDR1 SGHRS, CDR2 YFSETQ. This CDR3 contains 14 residues.

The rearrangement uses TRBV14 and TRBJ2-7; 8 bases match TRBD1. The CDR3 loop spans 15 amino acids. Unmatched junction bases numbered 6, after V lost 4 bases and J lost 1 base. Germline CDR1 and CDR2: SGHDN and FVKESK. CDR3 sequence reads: CASSLRTGRSYEQYF. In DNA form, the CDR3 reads TGTGCCAGCAGCCTTCGGACAGGGCGGTCCTACGAGCAGTACTTC. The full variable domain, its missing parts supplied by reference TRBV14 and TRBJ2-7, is EAGVTQFPSHSVIEKGQTVTLRCDPISGHDNLYWYRRVMGKEIKFLLHFVKESKQDESGMPNNRFLAERTGGTYSTLKVQPAELEDSGVYFCASSLRTGRSYEQYFGPGTRLTVT.

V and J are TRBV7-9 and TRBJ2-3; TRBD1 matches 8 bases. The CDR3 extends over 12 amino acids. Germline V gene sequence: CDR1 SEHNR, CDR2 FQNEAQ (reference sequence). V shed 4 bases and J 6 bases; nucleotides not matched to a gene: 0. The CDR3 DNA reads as TGTGCCAGCAGCTGGACAGGGGATACGCAGTATTTT. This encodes CASSWTGDTQYF.

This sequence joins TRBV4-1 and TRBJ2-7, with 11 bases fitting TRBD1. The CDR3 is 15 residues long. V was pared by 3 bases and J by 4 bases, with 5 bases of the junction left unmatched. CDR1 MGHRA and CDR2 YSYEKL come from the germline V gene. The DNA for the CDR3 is TGCGCCAGCAGCCAGGGACAGGGGGAGAAGTACGAGCAGTACTTC. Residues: CASSQGQGEKYEQYF.

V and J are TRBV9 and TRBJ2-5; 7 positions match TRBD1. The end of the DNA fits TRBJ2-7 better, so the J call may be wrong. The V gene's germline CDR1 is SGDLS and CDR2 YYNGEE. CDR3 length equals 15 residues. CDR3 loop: CASSGDGQAPYEQYF. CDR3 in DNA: TGTGCCAGCAGCGGGGATGGACAGGCTCCCTACGAGCAGTACTTC.

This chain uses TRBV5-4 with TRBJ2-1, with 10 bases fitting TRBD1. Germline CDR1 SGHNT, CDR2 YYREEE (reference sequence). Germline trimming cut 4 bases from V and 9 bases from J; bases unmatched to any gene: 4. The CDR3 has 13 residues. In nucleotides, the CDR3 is TGTGCCAGCAGCCTGGGACAGGGGATTGAGCAGTTCTTC. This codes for CASSLGQGIEQFF.

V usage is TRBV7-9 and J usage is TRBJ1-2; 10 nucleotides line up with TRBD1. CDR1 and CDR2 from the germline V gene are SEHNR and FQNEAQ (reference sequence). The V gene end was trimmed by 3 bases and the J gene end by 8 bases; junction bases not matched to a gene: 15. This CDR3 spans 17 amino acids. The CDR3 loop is CASSFKTQTGGAGGYTF. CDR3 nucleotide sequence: TGTGCCAGCAGCTTTAAAACTCAGACAGGGGGCGCAGGAGGCTACACCTTC.

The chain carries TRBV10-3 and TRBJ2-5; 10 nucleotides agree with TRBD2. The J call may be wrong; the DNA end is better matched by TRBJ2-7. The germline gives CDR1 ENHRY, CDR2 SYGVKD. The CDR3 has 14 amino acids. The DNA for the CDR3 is TGTGCCACCATAAGCGGGAGGGGGTCCTACGAGCAGTACTTC. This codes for CATISGRGSYEQYF.

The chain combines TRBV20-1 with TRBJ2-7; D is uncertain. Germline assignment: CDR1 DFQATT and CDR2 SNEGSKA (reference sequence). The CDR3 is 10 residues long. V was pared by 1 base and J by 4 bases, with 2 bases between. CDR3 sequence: CSARAYEQYF. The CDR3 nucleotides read TGCAGTGCTAGAGCGTACGAGCAGTACTTC.